The 4 T cell receptor beta chains below come from one sample, sequenced in a study of shared clonotypes between healthy human individuals. Here immunoSEQ multiplex PCR was the method, and the copy in TCRdb shows in-frame clones only, minus some. Altogether around 2.5 million clones are present, 93% being singletons, with the ten largest covering 0.36%. Sequencing was carried out using naive CD4+ T cells from PBMCs. Described subset: CD45RA+ positively selected. These receptors originate from a man aged 18-30 years in good health. Some clones in this sample may be carry-over from other donors' samples.

The rearrangement links TRBV6-6 to TRBJ2-7; 11 nucleotides match TRBD2. The CDR3 extends over 15 amino acids. Trimming removed 2 bases from V and 3 bases from J; junction bases left unmatched: 3. Per the germline V gene, CDR1 is MNHNY and CDR2 is SVGAGI (reference sequence). The CDR3 nucleotides read TGTGCCAGCAGTTACACTGGGACTAGCGGCTACGAGCAGTACTTC. This encodes CASSYTGTSGYEQYF.

The CDR3 reads CASSSTVRETQYF. DNA of the CDR3: TGTGCCAGCAGCTCGACAGTTAGGGAGACCCAGTACTTC. The chain has TRBV11-3 and TRBJ2-5, with a weak D call TRBD1 (5 bases). This CDR3 spans 13 amino acids. Germline V lookup: CDR1 SGHNT, CDR2 YENEEA. V shed 4 bases and J shed 5 bases, with 11 bases lying between them.

This clone was detected only a few times. The chain recombines TRBV4-1 with TRBJ2-1; TRBD2 matches 11 bases. This CDR3 is built from 17 residues. The V and J ends lost 2 bases and 7 bases, in that order; junction bases with no gene match: 10. CDR1 and CDR2 (germline): MGHRA, YSYEKL. The CDR3 protein is CASSQPTSGGFRNEQFF. As DNA, the CDR3 is TGCGCCAGCAGCCAACCCACTAGCGGGGGTTTCCGGAATGAGCAGTTCTTC.

Notes on this clone: The same CDR3 can be traced to other DNA sequences in this sample. The V call is TRBV7-9, the J call TRBJ2-7; 7 bases align to TRBD1. V gave up 0 bases and J gave up 2 bases; unmatched junction bases: 1. Per germline, CDR1 SEHNR and CDR2 FQNEAQ (reference sequence). This CDR3 has 14 residues. The CDR3 here is CASSLAGQTYEQYF. The CDR3 nucleotides are TGTGCCAGCAGCTTAGCGGGACAGACCTACGAGCAGTACTTC.